Listed here are 18 T cell receptor beta chains from one sample, sequenced in a study of cytomegalovirus exposure and HLA in healthy donors. Both 60 Vbeta primers and 13 Jbeta primers went into the PCR. Generated by immunoSEQ multiplex PCR, the TCRdb table keeps only in-frame clones and is missing some. Of 180,000 or so clones in the sample, roughly 9.4% are singletons; the top ten hold approximately 1.5%. Specimen: PBMCs. The source is a woman aged 25 to 39 in good health and CMV-seropositive.

The chain carries TRBV25-1 and TRBJ1-1, with TRBD1 matching over 8 bases. The junction had 9 bases not matched to a gene; V was cut back by 8 bases and J by 7 bases. The CDR3 consists of 13 residues. Germline V gives CDR1 MGHDK, CDR2 SYGVNS. CDR3 nucleotides: TGTGCCAGCCTGGACAGGGTAGGAAATGAAGCTTTCTTT. It codes for CASLDRVGNEAFF.

The chain has TRBV6-5 and TRBJ2-1, with D possibly being TRBD2 (6 bases). Looked up from germline, CDR1 is MNHEY and CDR2 is SVGAGI. The CDR3 loop spans 15 amino acids. Trimming removed 5 bases at V and 0 bases at J, with 11 bases between. The DNA of the CDR3 is TGTGCCAGCAGTGTTAGCGGAGCCTCCTACAATGAGCAGTTCTTC. Translating it yields CASSVSGASYNEQFF.

This clone turned up a few times. This chain links TRBV19 with TRBJ2-5; 13 bases align to TRBD2. In germline, CDR1 is LNHDA, CDR2 SQIVND (reference sequence). Losses at the gene ends were 3 bases for V and 6 bases for J; bases not matched to a gene: 19. The CDR3 consists of 20 residues. The CDR3 sequence: CASSIALGLAGEGSEKTQYF. The CDR3 DNA sequence: TGTGCCAGTAGTATCGCTCTCGGACTAGCGGGAGAAGGGTCGGAAAAGACCCAGTACTTC.

A few counts support this clone. This rearrangement joins TRBV11-2 to TRBJ2-7; D gene uncertain. The CDR3 spans 15 residues. CDR1 is SGHAT and CDR2 is FQNNGV in the germline V gene. Trimming removed 1 base from V and 1 base from J, with 11 bases in between. This CDR3 reads CASSLGLGDSYEQYF. The DNA of the CDR3 is TGTGCCAGCAGCTTAGGACTCGGCGATTCCTACGAGCAGTACTTC.

This clone has just a few counts. The chain couples TRBV7-9 to TRBJ1-1; 7 nucleotides line up with TRBD1. V was clipped by 5 bases and J by 1 base; unmatched bases: 7. CDR1 SEHNR and CDR2 FQNEAQ come from the germline V gene (reference sequence). The CDR3 is 15 amino acids. CDR3 sequence: CASSPQGVGNTEAFF. The CDR3 DNA sequence: TGTGCCAGCAGCCCCCAGGGGGTGGGGAACACTGAAGCTTTCTTT. Together with reference TRBV7-9 and TRBJ1-1, the CDR3 gives the full variable domain: DTGVSQNPRHKITKRGQNVTFRCDPISEHNRLYWYRQTLGQGPEFLTYFQNEAQLEKSRLLSDRFSAERPKGSFSTLEIQRTEQGDSAMYLCASSPQGVGNTEAFFGQGTRLTVV.

The rearrangement links TRBV18 to TRBJ2-7; 9 bases match TRBD1. V lost 3 bases, J lost 4 bases, and 4 bases stayed unmatched. From germline, CDR1 is KGHSH and CDR2 LQKENI. The CDR3 loop spans 14 amino acids. CDR3 nucleotide sequence: TGTGCCAGCTCACCCTTGGACAGGGGATACGAGCAGTACTTC. It specifies CASSPLDRGYEQYF.

This clone appeared a few times. This chain links TRBV2 with TRBJ2-5, with 7 bases fitting TRBD1. The V and J ends lost 7 bases and 1 base, in that order; junction bases with no gene match: 15. The CDR3 runs 17 residues. From germline, CDR1 is SNHLY and CDR2 FYNNEI. Written as DNA, the CDR3 is TGTGCCAGCACCACTTTTCCTACAGGGGTTTCCCAAGAGACCCAGTACTTC. Its protein product is CASTTFPTGVSQETQYF. The full variable domain, in which reference TRBV2 and TRBJ2-5 provide the parts outside the CDR3, is EPEVTQTPSHQVTQMGQEVILRCVPISNHLYFYWYRQILGQKVEFLVSFYNNEISEKSEIFDDQFSVERPDGSNFTLKIRSTKLEDSAMYFCASTTFPTGVSQETQYFGPGTRLLVL.

This clone has a handful of counts. J is TRBJ2-1 and V is TRBV2; 12 bases are a match to TRBD2. Germline values: CDR1 SNHLY, CDR2 FYNNEI. Unmatched junction bases numbered 4, after V lost 5 bases and J lost 2 bases. This CDR3 spans 16 amino acids. The CDR3: CASSYTSGGTYNEQFF. As DNA, the CDR3 is TGTGCCAGCAGTTATACTAGCGGGGGGACCTACAATGAGCAGTTCTTC.

This clone occurred a few times. The V and J genes are TRBV5-1 and TRBJ2-7; 9 bases map to TRBD2. The V gene's germline CDR1 is SGHRS and CDR2 YFSETQ. Trimming cost V 4 bases and J 0 bases; bases outside gene matches: 14. CDR3 length: 18 residues. The CDR3, as DNA: TGCGCCAGCAGCCCGATCACGACTGCGGGGGGGAGCTCCTACGAGCAGTACTTC. Its translation is CASSPITTAGGSSYEQYF.

The chain employs TRBV5-1 and TRBJ2-2, with D perhaps TRBD2 (6 bases). Germline V CDR1 and CDR2: SGHRS, YFSETQ. The CDR3 is 15 amino acids. V was shortened by 2 bases and J by 4 bases, with 12 bases between the two germline ends. The CDR3 reads CASSFFAGFTGELFF. As DNA, the CDR3 is TGCGCCAGCAGCTTTTTCGCGGGATTCACCGGGGAGCTGTTTTTT.

V is TRBV2 and J is TRBJ2-1, with D possibly matching TRBD2 (6 bases). The CDR3 runs 13 residues. CDR1 is SNHLY and CDR2 is FYNNEI in the germline V gene. Deletions cut 5 bases from V and 4 bases from J, with 9 bases between. The chain's CDR3 is CASSLEGYNEQFF. CDR3 coding DNA: TGTGCCAGCAGTCTGGAGGGGTACAATGAGCAGTTCTTC.

The chain links TRBV13 to TRBJ2-2, with D maybe TRBD2 (6 bases). Looked up from germline, CDR1 is PRHDT and CDR2 is FYEKMQ (reference sequence). The CDR3 extends over 16 amino acids. V was cut by 3 bases and J by 6 bases, with 17 bases left in between. The CDR3 sequence: CASSFDTGEESGELFF. CDR3 coding DNA: TGTGCCAGCAGCTTTGACACGGGAGAGGAATCCGGGGAGCTGTTTTTT.

The chain has TRBV13 and TRBJ2-1, with 7 bases matching TRBD1. Germline trimming cut 2 bases from V and 5 bases from J; bases unmatched to any gene: 9. The CDR3 contains 16 residues. CDR1 is PRHDT and CDR2 is FYEKMQ in the germline V gene (reference sequence). The CDR3 DNA reads TGTGCCAGCAGCTTATCTAGCAGGGGGATGAACAATGAGCAGTTCTTC. This translates into CASSLSSRGMNNEQFF.

V is TRBV5-8 and J is TRBJ1-4, with D possibly being TRBD1 (6 bases). Germline V gene lookup returns CDR1 SGHTS and CDR2 YDEGEE. The CDR3 consists of 15 residues. V was clipped by 3 bases and J by 4 bases, with 13 bases between them. Written as DNA, the CDR3 is TGTGCCAGCAGCTCTGGACAGCTTTATAATGAAAAACTGTTTTTT. Translated: CASSSGQLYNEKLFF.

This clone has more than one count but fewer than ten. The rearrangement joins TRBV5-1 to TRBJ2-2; the match to TRBD1 covers 7 bases. Germline CDR1 and CDR2: SGHRS and YFSETQ. V was pared by 4 bases and J by 0 bases, with 3 bases of the junction left unmatched. CDR3 length equals 15 residues. CDR3 loop: CASSPGTANTGELFF. CDR3 DNA sequence: TGCGCCAGCAGCCCCGGGACAGCGAACACCGGGGAGCTGTTTTTT. Based on the CDR3 plus reference TRBV5-1 and TRBJ2-2, the full variable domain is KAGVTQTPRYLIKTRGQQVTLSCSPISGHRSVSWYQQTPGQGLQFLFEYFSETQRNKGNFPGRFSGRQFSNSRSEMNVSTLELGDSALYLCASSPGTANTGELFFGEGSRLTVL.

The CDR3 sequence is CASSESGLASGEQFF. The CDR3 nucleotides are TGCGCCAGCAGTGAGAGTGGACTAGCTTCTGGTGAGCAGTTCTTC. The V call is TRBV10-1, the J call TRBJ2-1; 8 bases fit TRBD2. With 2 bases clipped from V and 9 bases from J, the junction kept 9 bases outside the gene matches. This CDR3 has 15 amino acids. Per germline, CDR1 WNHNN and CDR2 SYGVQD (reference sequence).

The table lists this clone with a few counts. The chain combines TRBV5-6 with TRBJ2-5, with D possibly TRBD2 on 5 matching bases. The V and J ends lost 0 bases and 5 bases respectively, with 14 bases between them. The germline CDR1 and CDR2 sequences are SGHDT and YYEEEE. The CDR3 is 15 amino acids. CDR3 protein: CASSLATSSEETQYF. The CDR3 DNA reads TGTGCCAGCAGCTTGGCCACGAGTAGCGAGGAGACCCAGTACTTC.

This chain connects TRBV7-9 to TRBJ2-2; TRBD2 aligns across 8 bases. This CDR3 has 15 residues. With 3 bases clipped from V and 6 bases from J, the junction kept 6 bases outside the gene matches. Germline CDR1 reads SEHNR; CDR2 reads FQNEAQ (reference sequence). The CDR3 DNA follows: TGTGCCAGCAGCTTCACAGCGGGAGAGCCCGGGGAGCTGTTTTTT. As protein: CASSFTAGEPGELFF.